This record covers a single T cell receptor (beta chain). Its antigen is still unknown. Sampled blood was obtained at baseline, cycle 4 day 1, and cycle 7 day 1. V lost 0 bases, J lost 8 bases, and 5 bases lay in between. The CDR3 is 12 amino acids. In germline, CDR1 is LNHNV, CDR2 YYDKDF (reference sequence). The method was immunoSEQ multiplex PCR; TCRdb's version includes in-frame clones alone and lacks a portion of them. The table lists 65,000 to 90,000 clones, roughly 90% of them singletons. The data originate from a study of OX40 agonist ivuxolimab in advanced cancers. For the study at large: Every patient in dose escalation had hepatocellular carcinoma, melanoma, renal cell or head and neck cancer. Study results and caveats: The antigens recognized by the expanded peripheral T cells, that is their antigen specificity, were not determined. Clonal expansion by week 6 occurred in CD4+ and CD8+ blood T cells (at 0.1 to 3.0 mg/kg).

The rearrangement links TRBV15 to TRBJ2-1; D not resolved. Sequences were derived from CD4+ or CD8+ T cells sorted from blood, sampled in a trial of the OX40 agonist ivuxolimab. The clonotype comes from an adult with an advanced solid tumor such as melanoma, head and neck, liver or kidney cancer. The CDR3 region is CATSREGYEQFF. CDR3 nucleotides: TGTGCCACCAGCAGAGAGGGTTATGAGCAGTTCTTC.